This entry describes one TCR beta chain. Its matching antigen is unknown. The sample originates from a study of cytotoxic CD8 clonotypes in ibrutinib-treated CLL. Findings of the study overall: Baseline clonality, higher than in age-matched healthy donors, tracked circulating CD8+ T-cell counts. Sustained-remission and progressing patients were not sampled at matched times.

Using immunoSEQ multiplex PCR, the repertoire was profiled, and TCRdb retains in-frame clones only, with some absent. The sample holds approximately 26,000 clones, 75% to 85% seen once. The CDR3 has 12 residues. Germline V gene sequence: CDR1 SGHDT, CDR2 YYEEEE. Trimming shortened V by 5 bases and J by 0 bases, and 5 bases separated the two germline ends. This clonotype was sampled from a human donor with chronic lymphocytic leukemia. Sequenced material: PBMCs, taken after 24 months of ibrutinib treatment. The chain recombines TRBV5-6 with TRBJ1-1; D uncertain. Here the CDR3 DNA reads TGTGCCAGCAGTCTGATGAACACTGAAGCTTTCTTT. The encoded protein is CASSLMNTEAFF.